This T cell receptor (beta chain) was obtained from a study of T cell responses to AZD1222 COVID-19 vaccine. Germline lookup yields CDR1 SGHNT and CDR2 YYREEE (reference sequence). This CDR3 is 15 amino acids long. Sequenced by immunoSEQ multiplex PCR; TCRdb stores in-frame clones only, minus some. The sample includes around 130,000 clones, roughly 84% of them seen just once. This clone was recorded once. An end of the junction does not agree with germline; a read error may underlie this. The TCR comes from an adult in good health. This chain uses TRBV5-4 with TRBJ1-1, with a weak D call TRBD1 (6 bases). This specimen was peripheral blood, taken on day 0 of AZD1222 vaccination. The CDR3: CASSLGMGGPTEAFF. The DNA for the CDR3 is TGTGCCAGCAGCTTGGGGATGGGGGGCCCCACTGAGGCTTTCTTT.